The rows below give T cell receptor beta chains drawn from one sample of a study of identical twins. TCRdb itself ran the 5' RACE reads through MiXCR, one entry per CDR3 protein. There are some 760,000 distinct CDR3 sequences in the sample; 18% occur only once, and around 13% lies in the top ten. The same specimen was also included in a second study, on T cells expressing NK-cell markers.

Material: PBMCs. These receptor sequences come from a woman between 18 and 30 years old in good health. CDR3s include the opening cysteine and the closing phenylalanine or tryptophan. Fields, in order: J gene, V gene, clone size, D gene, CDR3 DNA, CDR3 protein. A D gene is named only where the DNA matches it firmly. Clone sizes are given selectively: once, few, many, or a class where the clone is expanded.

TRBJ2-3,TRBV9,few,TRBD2,TGTGCCAGCAGCGTAGAAGCGGGGGGGACAGATACGCAGTATTTT,CASSVEAGGTDTQYF
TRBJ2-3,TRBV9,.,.,TGTGCCAGCAGCTCAGCCGGGACCAGCACAGATACGCAGTATTTT,CASSSAGTSTDTQYF
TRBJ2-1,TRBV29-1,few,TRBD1,TGCAGCGTCTGGACAGGTCATCGAGACAATGAGCAGTTCTTC,CSVWTGHRDNEQFF
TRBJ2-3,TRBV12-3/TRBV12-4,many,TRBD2,TGTGCCAGCAGTTGGACTAGCGATAGCACAGATACGCAGTATTTT,CASSWTSDSTDTQYF
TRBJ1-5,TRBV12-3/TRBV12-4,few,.,TGTGCCAGCACCGCAGGACAGAATGGACAGCCCCAGCATTTT,CASTAGQNGQPQHF
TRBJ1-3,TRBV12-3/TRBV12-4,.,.,TGTGCCAGCAGCCGGACATACGGAAACACCATATATTTT,CASSRTYGNTIYF
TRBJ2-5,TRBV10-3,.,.,TGTGCCATCAGTGATTACAGTGGAGAGACCCAGTACTTC,CAISDYSGETQYF
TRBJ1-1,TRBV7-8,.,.,TGTGCCAGCAGCCCGAGTAAGGGGACGGTGAACACTGAAGCTTTCTTT,CASSPSKGTVNTEAFF
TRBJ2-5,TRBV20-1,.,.,TGCAGTGCTAGACTTTCAGAGACCCAGTACTTC,CSARLSETQYF
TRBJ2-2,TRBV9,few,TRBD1,TGTGCCAGCAGCTACAGGGGACCAACGAACACCGGGGAGCTGTTTTTT,CASSYRGPTNTGELFF
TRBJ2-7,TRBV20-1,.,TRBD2,TGCAGTGCCACTATAGCGGGGAGACTCTACGAGCAGTACTTC,CSATIAGRLYEQYF
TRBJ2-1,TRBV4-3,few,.,TGCGCCAGCAGCCAAGGGATCCCTGGGTATGAGCAGTTCTTC,CASSQGIPGYEQFF
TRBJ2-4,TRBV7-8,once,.,TGTGCCAGCAGCTTAGGGTACAGGAAGGCCAAAAACATTCAGTACTTC,CASSLGYRKAKNIQYF
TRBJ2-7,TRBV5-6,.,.,TGTGCCAGCAGCTCCCACCTACAGGGAATAGACGAGCAGTACTTC,CASSSHLQGIDEQYF
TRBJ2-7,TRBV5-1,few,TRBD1,TGCGCCAGCAGCACGACGTCGGACAGGAGCTCCTACGAGCAGTACTTC,CASSTTSDRSSYEQYF
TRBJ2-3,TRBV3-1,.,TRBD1,TGTGCCAGCAGCCTGTGGACAGGGGGATCCACAGATACGCAGTATTTT,CASSLWTGGSTDTQYF
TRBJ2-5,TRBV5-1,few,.,TGCGCCAGCAGCTTGGACGGCCTTCAAGAGACCCAGTACTTC,CASSLDGLQETQYF
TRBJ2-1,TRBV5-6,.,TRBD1,TGTGCCAGCAGCTCCGTGGGGACAGGTATCAATGAGCAGTTCTTC,CASSSVGTGINEQFF
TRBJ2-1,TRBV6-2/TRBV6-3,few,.,TGTGCCAGCAGTTTATATTTGCGCCCCCTGTCCTACAATGAGCAGTTCTTC,CASSLYLRPLSYNEQFF
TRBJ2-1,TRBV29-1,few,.,TGCAGCGTCCAGACTCCCAATGAGCAGTTCTTC,CSVQTPNEQFF
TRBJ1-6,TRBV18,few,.,TGTGCCAGCTCACCACTAAGTACGGGGAATTCACCCCTCCACTTT,CASSPLSTGNSPLHF
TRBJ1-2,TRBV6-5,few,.,TGTGCCAGCAGTTCCCCCTCGGACGGAGGAGCTAACTATGGCTACACCTTC,CASSSPSDGGANYGYTF
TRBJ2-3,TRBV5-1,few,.,TGCGCCAGCAGCTTGGCCCAACTGCAGTATTTT,CASSLAQLQYF
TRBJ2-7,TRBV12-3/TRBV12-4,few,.,TGTGCCAGCAGACAACACCACGAGCAGTACTTC,CASRQHHEQYF
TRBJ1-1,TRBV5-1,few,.,TGCGCCAGCAGCTTGGAGCACAGAGGCACTGAAGCTTTCTTT,CASSLEHRGTEAFF
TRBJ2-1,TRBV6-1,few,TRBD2,TGTGCCAGCACCTCTAGCGGGAGGGGCAATGAGCAGTTCTTC,CASTSSGRGNEQFF
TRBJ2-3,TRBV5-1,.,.,TGCGCCAGCAGCTGGCGGGTAGACACGTCCATCCCGTATTTT,CASSWRVDTSIPYF
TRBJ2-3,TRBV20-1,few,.,TGCAGTGCTAGGAGGGACCGCACAGATACGCAGTATTTT,CSARRDRTDTQYF
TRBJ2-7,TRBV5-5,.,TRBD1,TGTGCCAGCAGCACCGGGACAGACCTCTACGAGCAGTACTTC,CASSTGTDLYEQYF
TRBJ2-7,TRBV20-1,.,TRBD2,TGCAGTGCCGGACGACTAGCGGGAAGGGGCGAGCAGTACTTC,CSAGRLAGRGEQYF
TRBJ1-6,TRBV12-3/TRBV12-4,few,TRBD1,TGTGCCAGCAGACAGGGGACGTATAATTCACCCCTCCACTTT,CASRQGTYNSPLHF
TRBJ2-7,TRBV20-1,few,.,TGCAGTGCTAGTGCGGGACTCGGTGCCTACGAGCAGTACTTC,CSASAGLGAYEQYF
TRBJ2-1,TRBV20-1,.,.,TGCAGTGCTAGAGGACTGTTTAGCTCCTACAATGAGCAGTTCTTC,CSARGLFSSYNEQFF
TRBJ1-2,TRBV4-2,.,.,TGTGCCAGCAGACCATCTCTTGGCTATGGCTACACCTTC,CASRPSLGYGYTF
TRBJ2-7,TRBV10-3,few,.,TGTGCCATCAGTGAGTCTAGGAACGAGCAGTACTTC,CAISESRNEQYF
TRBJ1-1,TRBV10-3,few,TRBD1,TGTGCCATCAGTGCGGACAGGATCTCTGAAGCTTTCTTT,CAISADRISEAFF
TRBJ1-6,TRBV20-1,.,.,TGCAGTGCTAGATCACCGGGGGGCATGGGATCACCCCTCCACTTT,CSARSPGGMGSPLHF
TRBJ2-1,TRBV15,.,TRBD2,TGTGCCACCAGCAGAGATCGGTCGGGGGGGTCCGGGGCGCAGTTCTTC,CATSRDRSGGSGAQFF
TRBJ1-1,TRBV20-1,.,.,TGCAGTGCTAGTTGGTTCGGGGGGCGGTCTGAAGCTTTCTTT,CSASWFGGRSEAFF
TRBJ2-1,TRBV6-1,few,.,TGTGCCAGCAGTGAAGACAGGACTACATACAATGAGCAGTTCTTC,CASSEDRTTYNEQFF
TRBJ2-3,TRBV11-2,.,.,TGTGCCAGCAGCCATACCGCGGGGGCGGGAGATACGCAGTATTTT,CASSHTAGAGDTQYF
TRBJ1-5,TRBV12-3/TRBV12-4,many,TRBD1,TGTGCCAGCAGTTTAGGTCAGGGGGCCCGCAATCAGCCCCAGCATTTT,CASSLGQGARNQPQHF
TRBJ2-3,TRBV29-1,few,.,TGCAGCGTTGAAGGTGGTAGAGGAGGGGGTACGCAGTATTTT,CSVEGGRGGGTQYF
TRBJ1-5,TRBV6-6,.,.,TGTGCCAGCGGGTGGGGGGCTGATCAGCCCCAGCATTTT,CASGWGADQPQHF
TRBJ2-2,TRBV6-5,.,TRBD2,TGTGCCAGCAGTTGGGGACTAGCGGAGAACACCGGGGAGCTGTTTTTT,CASSWGLAENTGELFF
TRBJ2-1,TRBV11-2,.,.,TGTGCCAGCAGCTCACACCGTCCCCTCAATGAGCAGTTCTTC,CASSSHRPLNEQFF
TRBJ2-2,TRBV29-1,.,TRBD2,TGCAGCGTTGCAGGCGGGAGGGCCGGGGAGCTGTTTTTT,CSVAGGRAGELFF
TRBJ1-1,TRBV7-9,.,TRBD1,TGTGCCAGCAGCTCGCCGGGACAGGGCTTTACTGAAGCTTTCTTT,CASSSPGQGFTEAFF
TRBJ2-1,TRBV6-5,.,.,TGTGCCAGCAGTCACGGGGGCAAGCAGTTCTTC,CASSHGGKQFF
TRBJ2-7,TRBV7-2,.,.,TGTGCCAGCAGCCGGCAGACTCCCTACGAGCAGTACTTC,CASSRQTPYEQYF
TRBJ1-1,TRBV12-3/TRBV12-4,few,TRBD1,TGTGCCAGCAGTTTAGGGGACCGCAGGGGGACTGAAGCTTTCTTT,CASSLGDRRGTEAFF
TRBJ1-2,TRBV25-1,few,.,TGTGCCAGCTATTATAGTAACTATGGCTACACCTTC,CASYYSNYGYTF
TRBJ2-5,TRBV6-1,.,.,TGTGCCAGCAGTGGAGGATCGTTCCAAGAGACCCAGTACTTC,CASSGGSFQETQYF
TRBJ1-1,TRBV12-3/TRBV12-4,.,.,TGTGCCAGCAGTTTAATTGGGGGTCTTTCTAGGGCTTTCTTT,CASSLIGGLSRAFF
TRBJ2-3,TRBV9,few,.,TGTGCCAGCAGCGTAGTTCAGACCACAGATACGCAGTATTTT,CASSVVQTTDTQYF